A selection of T cell receptor beta chains follows, all from one sample in a study of early T cells in non-severe SARS-CoV-2 infection. Using its own MiXCR run on the 5' RACE reads, TCRdb lists one record per CDR3 protein. Of tens of thousands of distinct CDR3 sequences listed, approximately 11% are singletons. Sequences were obtained from whole blood. Receptors originate from an adult who was a healthcare worker with PCR-confirmed SARS-CoV-2 infection or an uninfected control (not recorded which). The CDR3 runs from the conserved cysteine through the conserved F or W. A D gene is named only where the DNA matches it firmly. Some rows mark clone size as missing; the rest say once, few, many or name a class of expanded clone.

J: TRBJ2-2
D: .
size: few
length: 16
V: TRBV19
DNA: TGTGCCAGTACCCGAGGGTGGGGGTCGAACACCGGGGAGCTGTTTTTT
CDR3: CASTRGWGSNTGELFF

J: TRBJ2-3
D: .
size: many
length: 15
V: TRBV2
DNA: TGTGCCAGCAGCGGGGAGATTGCTAGCACAGATACGCAGTATTTT
CDR3: CASSGEIASTDTQYF

J: TRBJ2-2
D: TRBD1
size: few
length: 17
V: TRBV7-8
DNA: TGTGCCAGCAGCCTAATACAGGGGTCATTTAGCACCGGGGAGCTGTTTTTT
CDR3: CASSLIQGSFSTGELFF

J: TRBJ2-1
D: TRBD1
size: many
length: 17
V: TRBV11-2
DNA: TGTGCCAGCAGCTTAGTCGGGAGACAGGGGGCCTACAATGAGCAGTTCTTC
CDR3: CASSLVGRQGAYNEQFF

J: TRBJ2-3
D: .
size: many
length: 15
V: TRBV13
DNA: TGTGCCAGCAGCTCCCCAGGGGGGCCGACAGATACGCAGTATTTT
CDR3: CASSSPGGPTDTQYF

J: TRBJ1-1
D: TRBD1
size: .
length: 14
V: TRBV10-2
DNA: TGCGCCAGCAGCCCTACAGGGGGGAACACTGAAGCTTTCTTT
CDR3: CASSPTGGNTEAFF

J: TRBJ2-7
D: TRBD1
size: few
length: 12
V: TRBV29-1
DNA: TGCAGCGTTGTACAGGGGGCGAACGAGCAGTACTTC
CDR3: CSVVQGANEQYF

J: TRBJ2-3
D: .
size: few
length: 14
V: TRBV25-1
DNA: TGTGCCAGCAGTGGAGTAGGAGGCACAGATACGCAGTATTTT
CDR3: CASSGVGGTDTQYF

J: TRBJ1-4
D: .
size: many
length: 15
V: TRBV5-1
DNA: TGCGCCAGCAGCTTGGCGGGACCCGGGTCGGAAAAACTGTTTTTT
CDR3: CASSLAGPGSEKLFF

J: TRBJ2-5
D: TRBD2
size: many
length: 14
V: TRBV7-9
DNA: TGTGCCAGCAGCTTGACTAGCGGCCAAGAGACCCAGTACTTC
CDR3: CASSLTSGQETQYF